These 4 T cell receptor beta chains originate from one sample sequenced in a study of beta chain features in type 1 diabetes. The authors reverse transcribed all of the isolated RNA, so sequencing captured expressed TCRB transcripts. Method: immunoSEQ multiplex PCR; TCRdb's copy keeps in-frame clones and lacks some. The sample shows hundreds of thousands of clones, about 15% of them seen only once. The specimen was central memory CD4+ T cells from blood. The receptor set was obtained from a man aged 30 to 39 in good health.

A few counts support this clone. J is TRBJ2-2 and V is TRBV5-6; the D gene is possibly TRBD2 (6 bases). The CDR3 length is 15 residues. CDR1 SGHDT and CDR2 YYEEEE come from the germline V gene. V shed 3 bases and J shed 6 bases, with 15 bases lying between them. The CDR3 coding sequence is TGTGCCAGCAGCTCGGGACTTGGGAGGCCCGGGGAGCTGTTTTTT. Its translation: CASSSGLGRPGELFF.

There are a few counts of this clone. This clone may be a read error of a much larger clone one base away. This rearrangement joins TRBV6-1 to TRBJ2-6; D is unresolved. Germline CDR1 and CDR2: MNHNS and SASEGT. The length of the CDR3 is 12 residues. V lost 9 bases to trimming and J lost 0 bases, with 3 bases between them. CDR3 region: CASSSGANVLTF. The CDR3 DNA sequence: TGTGCCAGTAGCTCTGGGGCCAACGTCCTGACTTTC.

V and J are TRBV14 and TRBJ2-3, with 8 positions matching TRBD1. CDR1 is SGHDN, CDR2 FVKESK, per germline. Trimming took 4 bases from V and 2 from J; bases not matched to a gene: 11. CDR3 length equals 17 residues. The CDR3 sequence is CASSRFLGQGTTDTQYF. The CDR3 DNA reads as TGTGCCAGCAGCCGGTTCCTAGGACAGGGAACCACAGATACGCAGTATTTT.

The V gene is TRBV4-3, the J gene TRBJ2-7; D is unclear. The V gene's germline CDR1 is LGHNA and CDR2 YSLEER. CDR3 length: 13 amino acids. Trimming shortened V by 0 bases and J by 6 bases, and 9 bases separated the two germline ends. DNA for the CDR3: TGCGCCAGCAGCCAAGAATTGTACGGCGAGCAGTACTTC. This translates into CASSQELYGEQYF.